Presented here are 23 T cell receptor beta chains from one specimen sequenced in a study of blood T cell repertoires in COVID-19. Libraries were prepared by immunoSEQ multiplex PCR; TCRdb keeps only in-frame clonotypes and omits some of them. The table records tens of thousands of clones, around 90% of them present only once. What was sequenced was peripheral blood. These receptors all come from a man in his fifties with COVID-19, enrolled during active disease.

This sequence joins TRBV5-1 and TRBJ2-1, with a weak D call TRBD1 (6 bases). The germline gives CDR1 SGHRS, CDR2 YFSETQ. The CDR3 covers 14 residues. The ends were cut back, 4 bases at V and 7 bases at J, with 15 bases in the middle. As DNA, the CDR3 is TGCGCCAGCAGCCCGGGACAAGAATGGAATGAGCAGTTCTTC. Translating gives CASSPGQEWNEQFF.

This sequence joins TRBV4-3 and TRBJ1-6; D not resolved. This CDR3 contains 16 residues. Germline CDR1 is LGHNA and CDR2 is YSLEER. V gave up 1 base and J gave up 7 bases, with 14 bases separating them. The CDR3 sequence: CASSQGYVRENSPLHF. The CDR3 DNA follows: TGCGCCAGCAGCCAAGGTTATGTTAGGGAGAATTCACCCCTCCACTTT.

The J gene is TRBJ2-5, the V gene TRBV28, with D perhaps TRBD2 (5 bases). CDR3 size: 12 residues. Germline assignment: CDR1 MDHEN and CDR2 SYDVKM. Trimming removed 4 bases from V and 5 bases from J, with 8 bases in between. CDR3 nucleotide sequence: TGTGCCAGCAGTTGGCGGGTGGAGACCCAGTACTTC. Protein sequence: CASSWRVETQYF. The entire variable domain, with the rest obtained from reference TRBV28 and TRBJ2-5, is as follows: DVKVTQSSRYLVKRTGEKVFLECVQDMDHENMFWYRQDPGLGLRLIYFSYDVKMKEKGDIPEGYSVSREKKERFSLILESASTNQTSMYLCASSWRVETQYFGPGTRLLVL.

CDR3 protein: CASSLGHRPLSNNSPLHF. The CDR3 DNA is TGTGCCAGCAGCTTGGGCCACAGGCCCCTTTCGAATAATTCACCCCTCCACTTT. This chain joins TRBV7-9 and TRBJ1-6; D is perhaps TRBD1 (5 bases). This CDR3 has 18 residues. The germline V gene has CDR1 SEHNR and CDR2 FQNEAQ (reference sequence). Trimming cost V 3 bases and J 5 bases, with 20 bases left between them. Full variable domain (outside the CDR3, taken from reference TRBV7-9 and TRBJ1-6): DTGVSQNPRHKITKRGQNVTFRCDPISEHNRLYWYRQTLGQGPEFLTYFQNEAQLEKSRLLSDRFSAERPKGSFSTLEIQRTEQGDSAMYLCASSLGHRPLSNNSPLHFGNGTRLTVT.

The chain joins TRBV4-1 to TRBJ1-2; D unclear. The CDR3 has 14 residues. V lost 0 bases and J lost 1, with 6 bases in between. Germline V gene sequence: CDR1 MGHRA, CDR2 YSYEKL. CDR3 loop: CASSQENSNYGYTF. The CDR3 DNA follows: TGCGCCAGCAGCCAAGAAAACAGTAACTATGGCTACACCTTC.

V usage is TRBV4-1 and J usage is TRBJ2-7, with 8 bases fitting TRBD2. The CDR3 loop spans 17 amino acids. Looked up from germline, CDR1 is MGHRA and CDR2 is YSYEKL. Losses at the gene ends were 3 bases for V and 5 bases for J; bases not matched to a gene: 15. CDR3 region: CASSHDPPLRGAHEQYF. The CDR3 nucleotides read TGCGCCAGCAGCCACGATCCCCCTCTGCGGGGGGCGCACGAGCAGTACTTC.

V is TRBV29-1 and J is TRBJ1-5, with TRBD1 matching 8 bases. Trimming at V came to 6 bases and at J to 1 base, leaving 5 bases not matched to a gene. In germline, CDR1 is SQVTM, CDR2 ANQGSEA. The CDR3 sequence is 14 residues long. CDR3 in amino acids: CSVRQGASNQPQHF. CDR3 in DNA: TGCAGCGTCAGGCAGGGGGCAAGCAATCAGCCCCAGCATTTT.

The chain recombines TRBV6-2 or TRBV6-3 with TRBJ2-7; D uncertain. The CDR3 is 12 amino acids. Between the trimmed V and J ends, which lost 6 bases and 4 bases, there was a span of 10 bases. Germline CDR1 is MNHEY and CDR2 is SVGEGT. The CDR3 sequence: CASSRSRYEQYF. CDR3 in DNA: TGTGCCAGCAGCCGTTCGCGGTACGAGCAGTACTTC.

The chain joins TRBV5-1 to TRBJ1-4, with D perhaps matching TRBD1 (5 bases). The germline V gene encodes CDR1 SGHRS and CDR2 YFSETQ. The length of the CDR3 is 13 residues. V lost 0 bases and J 8 bases, leaving 8 bases between the germline ends. CDR3 amino acids: CASSLEGREKLFF. For the CDR3, the DNA is TGCGCCAGCAGCTTGGAGGGGAGGGAAAAACTGTTTTTT.

The chain combines TRBV7-3 with TRBJ1-6; 8 bases agree with TRBD1. With V trimmed by 5 bases and J by 9 bases, 6 bases remained unmatched. CDR1 and CDR2 from the germline V gene are SGHTA and FQGTGA. This CDR3 spans 14 amino acids. The CDR3 loop is CASSPGQGVSPLHF. DNA of the CDR3: TGTGCCAGCAGCCCCGGACAGGGTGTTTCACCCCTCCACTTT.

This clone was observed a few times. The rearrangement joins TRBV5-1 to TRBJ1-6; the D gene is possibly TRBD1 (6 bases). The V and J ends lost 0 bases and 4 bases respectively, with 11 bases between them. There are 16 residues in the CDR3. Germline loops: CDR1 SGHRS, CDR2 YFSETQ. As DNA, the CDR3 is TGCGCCAGCAGCTTGGGGGGGCCTTCATATAATTCACCCCTCCACTTT. Amino acid sequence: CASSLGGPSYNSPLHF.

This chain links TRBV7-9 with TRBJ2-7; maybe TRBD1 (6 bases). CDR3 length: 14 amino acids. Deletions cut 5 bases from V and 2 bases from J, with 13 bases between. CDR1 SEHNR and CDR2 FQNEAQ come from the germline V gene (reference sequence). The CDR3 region is CASSKTTGTYEQYF. CDR3 DNA sequence: TGTGCCAGCAGCAAAACGACAGGTACCTACGAGCAGTACTTC.

This sequence joins TRBV7-2 and TRBJ1-1; D is unresolved. The germline V gene has CDR1 SGHTA and CDR2 FQGNSA. Trimming shortened V by 1 base and J by 1 base, and 4 bases separated the two germline ends. There are 13 residues in the CDR3. The CDR3 region has the DNA TGTGCCAGCAGCTTAGGGAGGAACACTGAAGCTTTCTTT. It translates to CASSLGRNTEAFF.

The chain uses TRBV4-1 and TRBJ2-7; perhaps TRBD1 as D (5 bases). Germline V CDR1 and CDR2: MGHRA, YSYEKL. V lost 0 bases and J 3 bases, leaving 12 bases between the germline ends. The CDR3 extends over 15 amino acids. The CDR3, as DNA: TGCGCCAGCAGCCAAGAACGTGGGGCTGTCTACGAGCAGTACTTC. Translated: CASSQERGAVYEQYF.

The table lists this clone with a count of one. J is TRBJ2-2 and V is TRBV4-2; 7 nucleotides align to TRBD2. This CDR3 is built from 16 residues. Germline V gene sequence: CDR1 LGHNA, CDR2 YNFKEQ. The J segment lost 4 bases and the V segment lost 2 bases, leaving 7 bases of the junction unmatched. DNA of the CDR3: TGTGCCAGCAGCCAACGCGGGGGTCGTGGCACCGGGGAGCTGTTTTTT. It encodes CASSQRGGRGTGELFF.

This clone was seen ten or more times. V is TRBV9 and J is TRBJ2-2; TRBD2 agrees at 7 bases. Germline V gene sequence: CDR1 SGDLS, CDR2 YYNGEE. The CDR3 contains 14 residues. V was pared by 4 bases and J by 5 bases, with 5 bases of the junction left unmatched. CDR3 in DNA: TGTGCCAGCAGCTCTGGGGGGGTTACCGGGGAGCTGTTTTTT. This gives the protein CASSSGGVTGELFF.

The gene calls are TRBV20-1 and TRBJ1-2; 8 bases are shared with TRBD1. The V gene end was trimmed by 3 bases and the J gene end by 0 bases; junction bases not matched to a gene: 9. Germline lookup yields CDR1 DFQATT and CDR2 SNEGSKA (reference sequence). The CDR3 runs to 16 residues. CDR3 bases: TGCAGTGCTAGTATCCAGGGGGCCGTTACTAACTATGGCTACACCTTC. The encoded protein is CSASIQGAVTNYGYTF.

The gene calls are TRBV19 and TRBJ1-1; 8 positions match TRBD1. With V trimmed by 6 bases and J by 4 bases, 7 bases remained unmatched. This CDR3 region has 14 residues. From germline, CDR1 is LNHDA and CDR2 SQIVND (reference sequence). For the CDR3, the DNA is TGTGCCAGTAGGTTCGACAGGGGAGGCACTGAAGCTTTCTTT. It specifies CASRFDRGGTEAFF. Filled out from reference TRBV19 and TRBJ1-1, the complete variable domain reads DGGITQSPKYLFRKEGQNVTLSCEQNLNHDAMYWYRQDPGQGLRLIYYSQIVNDFQKGDIAEGYSVSREKKESFPLTVTSAQKNPTAFYLCASRFDRGGTEAFFGQGTRLTVV.

The chain recombines TRBV4-3 with TRBJ1-5; TRBD1 might be the D (6 bases). V lost 0 bases and J 7 bases, leaving 10 bases between the germline ends. CDR3 length: 14 residues. The V gene's germline CDR1 is LGHNA and CDR2 YSLEER. CDR3 sequence reads: CASSQDTGYQPQHF. CDR3 coding DNA: TGCGCCAGCAGCCAAGATACAGGGTACCAGCCCCAGCATTTT.

This chain connects TRBV6-5 to TRBJ1-2; D is undetermined. The germline V gene encodes CDR1 MNHEY and CDR2 SVGAGI. Trimming stripped 6 bases from V and 4 bases from J, with 6 bases between. This CDR3 spans 11 amino acids. This CDR3 is CASRAVYGYTF. The CDR3 bases are TGTGCCAGCAGGGCGGTCTATGGCTACACCTTC.

The rearrangement uses TRBV3-1 (or the pseudogene TRBV3-2) and TRBJ2-2, with D perhaps TRBD1 (5 bases). This CDR3 contains 15 residues. Per the germline V gene, CDR1 is LGHDT and CDR2 is YNNKEL (reference sequence). V was clipped by 7 bases and J by 5 bases, with 17 bases between them. The CDR3 DNA is TGTGCCAGCACCCACACAGGCCTTGGGACCGGGGAGCTGTTTTTT. This sequence encodes CASTHTGLGTGELFF.

This clone was counted once. The V call is TRBV7-9, the J call TRBJ1-4; D is uncertain. Germline lookup yields CDR1 SEHNR and CDR2 FQNEAQ (reference sequence). V was pared by 5 bases and J by 1 base, with 8 bases between. This CDR3 region has 14 residues. CDR3 amino acids: CASSIRITNEKLFF. The CDR3 DNA follows: TGTGCCAGCAGCATCAGGATAACTAATGAAAAACTGTTTTTT.

The J gene is TRBJ1-3, the V gene TRBV5-5; D unclear. Germline values: CDR1 SGHKS, CDR2 YYEKEE (reference sequence). V shed 4 bases and J shed 0 bases, with 14 bases lying between them. The CDR3 is 16 residues long. The CDR3 is CASSRAQASSGNTIYF. In nucleotides, the CDR3 is TGTGCCAGCAGCCGCGCGCAGGCCAGCTCTGGAAACACCATATATTTT.